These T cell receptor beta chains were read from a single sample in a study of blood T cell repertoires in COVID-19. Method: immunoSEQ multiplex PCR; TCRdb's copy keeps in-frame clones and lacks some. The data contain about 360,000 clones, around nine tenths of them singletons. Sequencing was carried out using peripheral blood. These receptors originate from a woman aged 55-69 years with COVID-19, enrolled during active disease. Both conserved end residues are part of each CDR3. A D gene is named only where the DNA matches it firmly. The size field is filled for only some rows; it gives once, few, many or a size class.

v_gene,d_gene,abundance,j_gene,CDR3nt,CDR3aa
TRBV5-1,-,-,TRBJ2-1,TGCGCCAGCAGCCCCGGAGGAGACAATGAGCAGTTCTTC,CASSPGGDNEQFF
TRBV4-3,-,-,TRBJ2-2,TGCGCCAGCAGCCAATATCTAGACCAGAACACCGGGGAGCTGTTTTTT,CASSQYLDQNTGELFF
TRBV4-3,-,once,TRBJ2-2,TGCGCCAGCAGCCAGGCGGGTGCGAACACCGGGGAGCTGTTTTTT,CASSQAGANTGELFF
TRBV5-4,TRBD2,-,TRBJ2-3,TGTGCCAGCAGCTTATTTTGGGGCGGGGGGTGGACAGATACGCAGTATTTT,CASSLFWGGGWTDTQYF
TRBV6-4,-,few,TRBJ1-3,TGTGCCAGCAGGTCCTCAGGTAGCTCTGGAAACACCATATATTTT,CASRSSGSSGNTIYF
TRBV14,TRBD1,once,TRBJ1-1,TGTGCCAGCAGCCAAAGGCGGGGGTGGGACAGGCTCACTGAAGCTTTCTTT,CASSQRRGWDRLTEAFF
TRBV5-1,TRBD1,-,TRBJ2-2,TGCGCCAGCAGCTTGAGGCGATTACAGGGGTTTTGGACCGGGGAGCTGTTTTTT,CASSLRRLQGFWTGELFF
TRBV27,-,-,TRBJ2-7,TGTGCCAGCAGTCCCCGACAATTTTCCTCTGAGCAGTACTTC,CASSPRQFSSEQYF
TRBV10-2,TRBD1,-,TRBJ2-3,TGCGCCAGCAGTGAGGAACATATGACAGGGGGCATTACAGATACGCAGTATTTT,CASSEEHMTGGITDTQYF
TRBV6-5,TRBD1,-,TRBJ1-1,TGTGCCAGCAGACGGGACAGGGCGGACACTGAAGCTTTCTTT,CASRRDRADTEAFF
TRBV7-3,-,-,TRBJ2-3,TGTGCCAGCAGCCCCTACGGGGGCACAGATACGCAGTATTTT,CASSPYGGTDTQYF
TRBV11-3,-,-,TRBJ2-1,TGTGCCAGCAGCTTAGCGGAGAGCTCCTACAATGAGCAGTTCTTC,CASSLAESSYNEQFF
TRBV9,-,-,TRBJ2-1,TGTGCCAGCAGCGTCGGCGAGGTTGAGCAGTTCTTC,CASSVGEVEQFF
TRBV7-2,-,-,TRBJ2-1,TGTGCCAGCAGCCCCCGACTGCCTCCCTACAATGAGCAGTTCTTC,CASSPRLPPYNEQFF
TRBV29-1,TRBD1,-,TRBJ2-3,TGCAGCGTTGCAGGGACAGGGATCGACACAGATACGCAGTATTTT,CSVAGTGIDTDTQYF
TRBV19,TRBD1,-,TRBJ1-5,TGTGCCAGCAAGACAGGGGGCAGAAGCAATCAGCCCCAGCATTTT,CASKTGGRSNQPQHF
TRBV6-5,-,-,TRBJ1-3,TGTGCCAGCAGTTACTCGAGCCAGGGAGGAAACACCATATATTTT,CASSYSSQGGNTIYF
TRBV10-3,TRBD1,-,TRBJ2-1,TGTGCCATCAAATCACAGGGGGATTGGGCCTACAATGAGCAGTTCTTC,CAIKSQGDWAYNEQFF